This TCR beta chain was sequenced for a study of blood T cell repertoires in COVID-19. Study in general: T cells, B-cell-depleted T cells, or PBMCs provided the cDNA or gDNA that served as material.

How the authors handled the data: For nucleated cells, counts were estimated from reference gene primer amplification. This table comes from immunoSEQ multiplex PCR, and its TCRdb copy is limited to in-frame clones, with some not included. That table furnishes V, J and clone size, whereas the DNA furnished D and trimming. The data contain 150,000 to 200,000 clones, around 87% of them singletons. The CDR3 totals 13 residues. The V end lost 5 bases, the J end lost 5 bases, and 10 bases lay between the germline ends. Looked up from germline, CDR1 is SGHTA and CDR2 is FQGNSA. Specimen: peripheral blood. This sequence was found in a man aged 18 to 35 with acute or convalescent COVID-19. V and J are TRBV7-2 and TRBJ1-3, with no clear D. The CDR3 loop is CASSREHRNTIYF. Here the CDR3 DNA reads TGTGCCAGCAGCCGGGAGCACCGAAACACCATATATTTT. Full variable domain (missing parts from reference TRBV7-2 and TRBJ1-3): GAGVSQSPSNKVTEKGKDVELRCDPISGHTALYWYRQSLGQGLEFLIYFQGNSAPDKSGLPSDRFSAERTGGSVSTLTIQRTQQEDSAVYLCASSREHRNTIYFGEGSWLTVV.